The 32 T cell receptor beta chains below come from one sample, sequenced in a study of blood T cells in healthy people across ages. Primed by a sample-barcoded 5' primer and a J-beta primer mix, a second PCR proceeded for 7 to 11 cycles. TCRdb recomputed calls from the 5' RACE reads with MiXCR, one row per CDR3 protein. The sample holds approximately 940,000 distinct CDR3 sequences; 45% to 50% are singletons and the top ten take about an eighth. The sequenced sample consisted of blood. The receptors come from a man aged 25-45 years in good health.

The chain carries TRBV11-2 and TRBJ1-1; D might be TRBD1 (5 bases). In germline, CDR1 is SGHAT, CDR2 FQNNGV. The CDR3 loop spans 17 amino acids. Deletions cut 4 bases from V and 6 bases from J, with 24 bases between. For the CDR3, the DNA is TGTGCCAGCAGCTACTTCCACAGCGCGGACAAGAGGGCTGAAGCTTTCTTT. This codes for CASSYFHSADKRAEAFF.

This clonotype was observed a handful of times. The rearrangement uses TRBV9 and TRBJ1-6; 7 positions match TRBD1. Losses at the gene ends were 3 bases for V and 11 bases for J; bases not matched to a gene: 8. This CDR3 comprises 14 residues. The germline V gene encodes CDR1 SGDLS and CDR2 YYNGEE. CDR3 nucleotides: TGTGCCAGCAGCGCCGGACAGGTCGTTACACCCCTCCACTTT. It specifies CASSAGQVVTPLHF.

The count of this clonotype is one. This sequence joins TRBV12-3 or TRBV12-4 and TRBJ2-3; the D gene is possibly TRBD1 (5 bases). V was pared by 4 bases and J by 0 bases, with 11 bases between. This CDR3 contains 15 residues. The CDR3 nucleotides are TGTGCCAGCAGTTCCGTGGACACTAGCACAGATACGCAGTATTTT. It encodes CASSSVDTSTDTQYF.

The genes are TRBV5-5 and TRBJ2-1; the D is unclear. The germline V gene has CDR1 SGHKS and CDR2 YYEKEE (reference sequence). Trimming removed 4 bases from V and 8 bases from J, with 13 bases in between. This CDR3 region has 13 residues. The CDR3 here is CASSTTIRDEQFF. CDR3 coding DNA: TGTGCCAGCAGCACCACGATTAGGGATGAGCAGTTCTTC.

The chain uses TRBV10-3 and TRBJ2-1, with 9 bases that match TRBD2. From germline, CDR1 is ENHRY and CDR2 SYGVKD. CDR3 size: 16 residues. Trimming cost V 3 bases and J 0 bases; bases outside gene matches: 3. CDR3 in amino acids: CAISEPSGDSYNEQFF. The CDR3 DNA reads TGTGCCATCAGTGAACCTAGCGGGGACTCCTACAATGAGCAGTTCTTC.

The genes are TRBV3-1 and TRBJ1-1; D is uncertain. Trimming cost V 3 bases and J 2 bases, with 13 bases left between them. The CDR3 is 15 residues long. The germline CDR1 and CDR2 sequences are LGHDT and YNNKEL (reference sequence). The CDR3: CASSHAPQLNTEAFF. The DNA of the CDR3 is TGTGCCAGCAGCCATGCCCCCCAGTTAAACACTGAAGCTTTCTTT.

This clonotype has ten or more counts. The chain links TRBV3-1 to TRBJ1-2, with D unclear. Trimming took off 0 bases at V and 4 bases at J, with 15 bases between the two ends. CDR1 LGHDT and CDR2 YNNKEL come from the germline V gene (reference sequence). The CDR3 spans 16 residues. The CDR3 here is CASSQDGRGRGYGYTF. The DNA for the CDR3 is TGTGCCAGCAGCCAAGATGGCCGGGGTCGGGGCTATGGCTACACCTTC.

In its sample, this clonotype was seen a few times. V gene TRBV18 combines with J gene TRBJ1-2; tentatively, D is TRBD1 (6 bases). Germline lookup yields CDR1 KGHSH and CDR2 LQKENI. V was shortened by 8 bases and J by 4 bases, with 26 bases between the two germline ends. The CDR3 spans 17 residues. The CDR3 is CASTTKERTVDPYGYTF. CDR3 in DNA: TGTGCCAGCACAACGAAGGAGAGGACAGTGGATCCCTATGGCTACACCTTC.

The chain joins TRBV9 to TRBJ2-5; unclear D gene. The CDR3 spans 14 residues. Trimming stripped 9 bases from V and 1 base from J, with 16 bases between. Germline CDR1 SGDLS, CDR2 YYNGEE. The CDR3 here is CAILETGPQETQYF. CDR3 coding DNA: TGTGCCATCCTCGAAACGGGTCCCCAAGAGACCCAGTACTTC.

This clonotype was found a few times. The chain has TRBV29-1 and TRBJ2-1; D gene ambiguous. The germline gives CDR1 SQVTM, CDR2 ANQGSEA. The V end lost 4 bases, the J end lost 8 bases, and 12 bases lay between the germline ends. The CDR3 is 12 residues long. The CDR3 DNA reads TGCAGCGTTGTGATGTTGTCGGATGAGCAGTTCTTC. Encoded protein: CSVVMLSDEQFF.

This clonotype appeared a few times. The V and J genes are TRBV7-9 and TRBJ2-1; D gene ambiguous. Trimming pared 3 bases from V and 7 bases from J, leaving 10 bases between. The CDR3 is made up of 13 amino acids. CDR1 is SEHNR and CDR2 is FQNEAQ in the germline V gene (reference sequence). Written as DNA, the CDR3 is TGTGCCAGCAGCTTTCCGGCCATAAATGAGCAGTTCTTC. It translates to CASSFPAINEQFF.

CDR3 protein: CASSFQAGGVHEKLFF. CDR3 nucleotides: TGTGCCAGCAGTTTTCAAGCAGGGGGGGTTCATGAAAAACTGTTTTTT. The gene calls are TRBV12-3 or TRBV12-4 and TRBJ1-4, with 7 positions matching TRBD1. The V gene end was trimmed by 3 bases and the J gene end by 6 bases; junction bases not matched to a gene: 10. The CDR3 totals 16 residues.

In this sample, this clonotype turned up a few times. The CDR3 protein is CASSQTETQYF. The CDR3 nucleotides are TGTGCCAGCAGCCAAACGGAGACCCAGTACTTC. The rearrangement links TRBV7-2 to TRBJ2-5; D remains unclear. The CDR3 is made up of 11 amino acids. Trimming stripped 5 bases from V and 5 bases from J, with 6 bases between. Germline V gene lookup returns CDR1 SGHTA and CDR2 FQGNSA.

The chain links TRBV7-9 to TRBJ1-5; D perhaps matches TRBD1 (5 bases). Germline CDR1 SEHNR, CDR2 FQNEAQ (reference sequence). The CDR3 sequence is 15 residues long. V was shortened by 6 bases and J by 1 base, with 13 bases between the two germline ends. CDR3 residues: CASSADQGSNQPQHF. DNA for the CDR3: TGTGCCAGCAGTGCAGACCAGGGAAGCAATCAGCCCCAGCATTTT.

This clonotype appeared a few times. This chain links TRBV3-1 with TRBJ1-4; no reliable D call. The germline V gene has CDR1 LGHDT and CDR2 YNNKEL (reference sequence). The length of the CDR3 is 17 residues. Trimming removed 4 bases from V and 0 bases from J, with 15 bases in between. CDR3 coding DNA: TGTGCCAGCAGCCTAAATACCTACAGAGCAACTAATGAAAAACTGTTTTTT. Protein: CASSLNTYRATNEKLFF.

The V gene is TRBV24-1, the J gene TRBJ1-2, with D tentatively TRBD1 (5 bases). Trimming took off 5 bases at V and 0 bases at J, with 9 bases between the two ends. The CDR3 is 14 residues long. Per germline, CDR1 KGHDR and CDR2 SFDVKD. CDR3 sequence: CATSGGNSNYGYTF. CDR3 coding DNA: TGTGCCACCAGTGGGGGGAATTCTAACTATGGCTACACCTTC.

Worth noting for this clonotype: Germline and junction disagree at one end, which may indicate a read error. The DNA for the CDR3 is TGTGCCAGCAGTTTGTCAGCGGGATCTACAGATATGCAGTATTTT. Translating it yields CASSLSAGSTDMQYF. This chain connects TRBV12-3 or TRBV12-4 to TRBJ2-3, with 7 bases matching TRBD2. This CDR3 spans 15 amino acids.

In the case of this clonotype: A much larger clonotype is one base distant, so this may be a read error. The DNA is left out, because the CDR3 cannot be placed on it with certainty; the CDR3 is given as TCRdb lists it. The chain is built from TRBV30 and TRBJ1-2; TRBD1, the table's D call, lacks a check against the DNA. CDR1 GTSNPN and CDR2 SVGIG come from the germline V gene (reference sequence). The CDR3 numbers 12 amino acids, ends counted. The CDR3 sequence is CARREAVYGCTF.

V is TRBV11-2 and J is TRBJ2-3, with 11 positions matching TRBD1. V gave up 5 bases and J gave up 6 bases; unmatched junction bases: 7. In germline, CDR1 is SGHAT, CDR2 FQNNGV. There are 15 residues in the CDR3. The CDR3, as DNA: TGTGCCAGCAGCGGACAGGGGGCATTCACCGATACGCAGTATTTT. This encodes CASSGQGAFTDTQYF.

In its sample, this clonotype was seen once. The chain uses TRBV28 and TRBJ1-2, with 9 bases aligning to TRBD1. Unmatched junction bases numbered 7, after V lost 7 bases and J lost 4 bases. CDR1 is MDHEN and CDR2 is SYDVKM in the germline V gene. This CDR3 is built from 14 residues. The CDR3 DNA sequence: TGTGCCAGCACTACCGGGACAGGGATCTATGGCTACACCTTC. It encodes CASTTGTGIYGYTF.

This chain connects TRBV4-2 to TRBJ2-7; 7 nucleotides line up with TRBD2. Germline CDR1 is LGHNA and CDR2 is YNFKEQ. CDR3 size: 15 residues. Germline trimming cut 2 bases from V and 0 bases from J; bases unmatched to any gene: 4. The CDR3 nucleotides are TGTGCCAGCAGCCAACTAGCGGTTAGCTCCTACGAGCAGTACTTC. It encodes CASSQLAVSSYEQYF.

This rearrangement joins TRBV4-3 to TRBJ2-4, with a weak D call TRBD1 (5 bases). The J call may be wrong; the DNA end is better matched by TRBJ2-7. The CDR3 is 15 amino acids. CDR1 LGHNA and CDR2 YSLEER come from the germline V gene. This CDR3 reads CASSQVGKGLNEQYF. The CDR3 DNA follows: TGCGCCAGCAGCCAAGTCGGCAAGGGGCTCAACGAGCAGTACTTC.

The V gene is TRBV5-1, the J gene TRBJ2-1; D uncertain. The V end was cut by 4 bases, the J end by 13 bases, with 24 bases between. The CDR3 contains 15 residues. The germline V gene has CDR1 SGHRS and CDR2 YFSETQ. The CDR3 coding sequence is TGCGCCAGCAGCCCGGCGGACCAGAATAAAGAGACCCAGTTCTTC. Amino acids: CASSPADQNKETQFF.

The chain recombines TRBV6-6 with TRBJ2-6; possibly TRBD1 for D (5 bases). The CDR3 loop spans 15 amino acids. The germline gives CDR1 MNHNY, CDR2 SVGAGI (reference sequence). V shed 4 bases and J shed 4 bases, with 11 bases lying between them. CDR3 sequence (DNA): TGTGCCAGCAGTTCCCAGGGCCCCGGGGCCAACGTCCTGACTTTC. It codes for CASSSQGPGANVLTF.

This sequence joins TRBV28 and TRBJ2-1, with 12 nucleotides matching TRBD1. The CDR3 runs 16 residues. After removal of 4 bases from V and 8 bases from J, the junction contained 9 bases not matched to a gene. In germline, CDR1 is MDHEN, CDR2 SYDVKM. CDR3 region: CASSSPGQGARDEQFF. DNA for the CDR3: TGTGCCAGCAGTTCCCCGGGACAGGGGGCCCGGGATGAGCAGTTCTTC.

The chain employs TRBV7-3 and TRBJ2-1; 16 bases line up with TRBD2. V was clipped by 4 bases and J by 11 bases; unmatched bases: 2. The CDR3 covers 14 residues. Germline CDR1 and CDR2: SGHTA and FQGTGA. CDR3 protein: CASSSGLAGGKQFF. The CDR3 nucleotides are TGTGCCAGCAGCTCGGGACTAGCGGGAGGGAAGCAGTTCTTC.

This chain joins TRBV6-2 or TRBV6-3 and TRBJ2-3, with 13 bases aligning to TRBD2. V lost 6 bases and J lost 2; bases outside the gene matches: 5. Per the germline V gene, CDR1 is MNHEY and CDR2 is SVGEGT. The CDR3 spans 16 residues. The CDR3, as DNA: TGTGCCAGCAGAACTAGCGGGGGGGGACCCACAGATACGCAGTATTTT. This codes for CASRTSGGGPTDTQYF.

V gene TRBV4-2 combines with J gene TRBJ2-3; D tentatively fits TRBD1 or TRBD2 (6 bases each). V was shortened by 6 bases and J by 2 bases, with 15 bases between the two germline ends. The germline V gene encodes CDR1 LGHNA and CDR2 YNFKEQ. There are 15 residues in the CDR3. The CDR3 here is CASRPRGEHTDTQYF. The CDR3, as DNA: TGTGCCAGCAGACCGAGGGGGGAACACACAGATACGCAGTATTTT.

The CDR3 loop is CASRWTETNQPQHF. In DNA form, the CDR3 reads TGTGCCAGCAGGTGGACAGAGACCAATCAGCCCCAGCATTTT. The rearrangement links TRBV12-3 or TRBV12-4 to TRBJ1-5; tentatively, D is TRBD1 (6 bases). The CDR3 extends over 14 amino acids. V shed 6 bases and J shed 3 bases, with 12 bases lying between them.

The V gene is TRBV3-1, the J gene TRBJ2-6; D not resolved. The length of the CDR3 is 19 residues. The ends were cut back, 1 base at V and 2 bases at J, with 18 bases in the middle. CDR1 and CDR2 (germline): LGHDT, YNNKEL (reference sequence). In DNA form, the CDR3 reads TGTGCCAGCAGCCAAGTCGCGGACGACGTGTACGCTGGGGCCAACGTCCTGACTTTC. As protein: CASSQVADDVYAGANVLTF. Full variable domain (rest looked up from reference TRBV3-1 and TRBJ2-6): DTAVSQTPKYLVTQMGNDKSIKCEQNLGHDTMYWYKQDSKKFLKIMFSYNNKELIINETVPNRFSPKSPDKAHLNLHINSLELGDSAVYFCASSQVADDVYAGANVLTFGAGSRLTVL.

V and J are TRBV6-5 and TRBJ1-1, with 7 bases fitting TRBD1. V gave up 7 bases and J gave up 5 bases; unmatched junction bases: 10. This CDR3 has 14 residues. CDR1 and CDR2 (germline): MNHEY, SVGAGI. CDR3 in DNA: TGTGCCAGCACCAAGACAGGGCCGTGGACTGAAGCTTTCTTT. It encodes CASTKTGPWTEAFF.

The table lists this clonotype with a few counts. V gene TRBV15 combines with J gene TRBJ2-1, with TRBD1 matching 8 bases. CDR3 size: 16 residues. V dropped 5 bases and J dropped 5; count of bases not matched to a gene: 11. Germline V gene sequence: CDR1 LNHNV, CDR2 YYDKDF (reference sequence). The CDR3 DNA is TGTGCCACCAGCTCCCGACAGGGGTTCCCTAACAATGAGCAGTTCTTC. Translating it yields CATSSRQGFPNNEQFF.